This T cell receptor beta chain originates from a study of CD8 T cells in ankylosing spondylitis. Findings of the study overall: CD8+ by phenotype, disease-linked clones were relatively rare in peripheral blood.

This clonotype was observed many times. The antigen remains unidentified. TCRdb reprocessed the 5' RACE reads with MiXCR, giving one entry per CDR3 protein. The table has about 240,000 distinct CDR3 sequences, 8% to 9.5% seen once. Trimming cost V 4 bases and J 2 bases, with 9 bases left between them. This CDR3 region has 13 residues. The germline V gene encodes CDR1 SGHTA and CDR2 FQGNSA. V gene TRBV7-2 combines with J gene TRBJ2-7; no clear D. Sequencing was done on a sample of blood, either unsorted or a sorted T cell fraction (not recorded which). The clonotype comes from a male donor with ankylosing spondylitis or in good health (not recorded which). The CDR3 sequence: CASSSAVTYEQYF. Here the CDR3 DNA reads TGTGCCAGCAGCTCCGCTGTAACCTACGAGCAGTACTTC.